A single sample is the source of the 28 T cell receptor beta chains below, sequenced in a study of T cell changes during pregnancy in multiple sclerosis (dated by TCRdb to about 2019). The library came from the immunoSEQ multiplex PCR assay. TCRdb mirrors the immuneACCESS table, restricted to in-frame sequences. Some clones are absent from its copies; in checked studies, under half trace to an unresolved V gene, and the reason for the others is unknown. In all, the sample holds tens of thousands of clones, and about 91% of those were seen once. About 5.8% of the sample comes from the top ten. The sample in question was CD8+ T cells from peripheral blood mononuclear cells, obtained in the second trimester of pregnancy. These receptors came from a female donor with multiple sclerosis, enrolled in a pregnancy study.

The rearrangement links TRBV6-6 to TRBJ2-1; 11 bases agree with TRBD2. This CDR3 spans 15 amino acids. The V gene end was trimmed by 1 base and the J gene end by 4 bases; junction bases not matched to a gene: 0. CDR1 and CDR2 from the germline V gene are MNHNY and SVGAGI (reference sequence). CDR3 nucleotide sequence: TGTGCCAGCAGTTACTTAGCGGGAGGGTACAATGAGCAGTTCTTC. This codes for CASSYLAGGYNEQFF.

The chain has TRBV4-3 and TRBJ2-2, with a tentative D call TRBD2 (7 bases). V lost 1 base and J lost 7, with 13 bases in between. CDR3 size: 15 residues. The germline V gene has CDR1 LGHNA and CDR2 YSLEER. CDR3 bases: TGCGCCAGCAGCCAAGGGGGGGCGGGAGTCGGGGAGCTGTTTTTT. Amino acids: CASSQGGAGVGELFF.

This clone was picked up a small number of times. This chain uses TRBV7-2 with TRBJ2-7; D is possibly TRBD2 (5 bases). This CDR3 spans 15 amino acids. V lost 5 bases and J 3 bases, leaving 17 bases between the germline ends. Germline loops: CDR1 SGHTA, CDR2 FQGNSA. The CDR3 DNA reads TGTGCCAGCAGCCAGCGGTGGGGTCTAGGCTACGAGCAGTACTTC. Amino acid sequence: CASSQRWGLGYEQYF.

The chain couples TRBV27 to TRBJ2-7; 10 bases are a match to TRBD2. Germline assignment: CDR1 MNHEY and CDR2 SMNVEV (reference sequence). This CDR3 has 15 amino acids. V trimming: 5 bases; J trimming: 3 bases; junction bases outside the gene matches: 7. CDR3 in amino acids: CASSPTSGTYYEQYF. The CDR3 nucleotides read TGTGCCAGCAGTCCTACTAGCGGGACGTACTACGAGCAGTACTTC.

The chain joins TRBV29-1 to TRBJ2-1, with D maybe TRBD2 (7 bases). The V and J ends lost 2 bases and 9 bases respectively, with 17 bases between them. This CDR3 is built from 14 residues. The V gene's germline CDR1 is SQVTM and CDR2 ANQGSEA. In DNA form, the CDR3 reads TGCAGCGTTGAAACAGGGCGGGAGAGCGGTGAGCAGTTCTTC. It translates to CSVETGRESGEQFF.

The V and J genes are TRBV4-3 and TRBJ1-3, with TRBD1 matching 11 bases. The CDR3 length is 16 residues. The V segment lost 1 base and the J segment 1 base; nucleotides outside the gene matches: 0. In germline, CDR1 is LGHNA, CDR2 YSLEER. The CDR3 sequence: CASSQGDRGSGNTIYF. CDR3 bases: TGCGCCAGCAGCCAAGGGGACAGGGGGTCTGGAAACACCATATATTTT.

V usage is TRBV7-9 and J usage is TRBJ1-1; 9 nucleotides agree with TRBD1. Trimming at V came to 5 bases and at J to 10 bases, leaving 11 bases not matched to a gene. Per germline, CDR1 SEHNR and CDR2 FQNEAQ (reference sequence). This CDR3 contains 14 residues. The CDR3 DNA follows: TGTGCCAGCAGCCCGACAGGGGGTTTTTCAGTAGCTTTCTTT. Translated, it gives CASSPTGGFSVAFF. Based on the CDR3 plus reference TRBV7-9 and TRBJ1-1, the full variable domain is DTGVSQNPRHKITKRGQNVTFRCDPISEHNRLYWYRQTLGQGPEFLTYFQNEAQLEKSRLLSDRFSAERPKGSFSTLEIQRTEQGDSAMYLCASSPTGGFSVAFFGQGTRLTVV.

The chain joins TRBV4-2 to TRBJ2-6; D might be TRBD1 (6 bases). CDR1 and CDR2 from the germline V gene are LGHNA and YNFKEQ. Trimming cost V 4 bases and J 0 bases, with 10 bases left between them. The CDR3 loop spans 16 amino acids. CDR3 sequence (DNA): TGTGCCAGCAGCCGACAGGAGAGCTCTGGGGCCAACGTCCTGACTTTC. Protein: CASSRQESSGANVLTF.

The genes are TRBV5-1 and TRBJ2-3; 11 bases agree with TRBD2. Germline V gene sequence: CDR1 SGHRS, CDR2 YFSETQ. The V segment lost 4 bases and the J segment 1 base; nucleotides outside the gene matches: 2. The CDR3 covers 15 residues. The CDR3 DNA is TGCGCCAGCAGCGCGGGACTAGCGGGCACAGATACGCAGTATTTT. Encoded protein: CASSAGLAGTDTQYF.

The CDR3 sequence: CASSQDRGPSGAFF. Written as DNA, the CDR3 is TGCGCCAGCAGCCAAGATCGAGGGCCCTCGGGAGCTTTCTTT. The chain has TRBV4-1 and TRBJ1-1; D is undetermined. V gave up 0 bases and J gave up 10 bases, with 15 bases separating them. The CDR3 is 14 residues long. Germline CDR1 MGHRA, CDR2 YSYEKL.

The chain links TRBV28 to TRBJ2-5, with 8 bases aligning to TRBD2. CDR1 and CDR2 from the germline V gene are MDHEN and SYDVKM. V trimming: 2 bases; J trimming: 4 bases; junction bases outside the gene matches: 6. The CDR3 has 15 residues. In DNA form, the CDR3 reads TGTGCCAGCAGTTTAGTGCGGGAGGTTCTAGAGACCCAGTACTTC. It yields the protein CASSLVREVLETQYF.

The chain has TRBV4-3 and TRBJ2-2; 9 bases line up with TRBD1. CDR3 size: 16 residues. In germline, CDR1 is LGHNA, CDR2 YSLEER. After removal of 1 base from V and 4 bases from J, the junction contained 4 bases not matched to a gene. For the CDR3, the DNA is TGCGCCAGCAGCCAAGGACAGGGGGTGAGCACCGGGGAGCTGTTTTTT. The encoded protein is CASSQGQGVSTGELFF.

As DNA, the CDR3 is TGTGCCAGCTCACCAAACGAGGAGGGCTCTGGAAACACCATATATTTT. Translated, it gives CASSPNEEGSGNTIYF. V and J are TRBV18 and TRBJ1-3; D is unresolved. From germline, CDR1 is KGHSH and CDR2 LQKENI. The CDR3 extends over 16 amino acids. Trimming stripped 2 bases from V and 0 bases from J, with 11 bases between.

The rearrangement uses TRBV7-2 and TRBJ2-7; TRBD2 agrees at 7 bases. V lost 4 bases, J lost 3 bases, and 12 bases stayed unmatched. The CDR3 sequence is 16 residues long. The germline V gene encodes CDR1 SGHTA and CDR2 FQGNSA. The CDR3 nucleotides are TGTGCCAGCAGCTCCGATCCAGCGGGAACAGGCTACGAGCAGTACTTC. Encoded protein: CASSSDPAGTGYEQYF.

The V call is TRBV5-6, the J call TRBJ2-7, with 8 bases identical to TRBD2. There are 14 residues in the CDR3. Trimming at V came to 0 bases and at J to 6 bases, leaving 5 bases not matched to a gene. CDR1 is SGHDT and CDR2 is YYEEEE in the germline V gene. CDR3: CASSLASGFFEQYF. The CDR3 region has the DNA TGTGCCAGCAGCTTGGCTAGCGGGTTTTTCGAGCAGTACTTC.

J is TRBJ2-7 and V is TRBV7-9; TRBD1 might be the D (5 bases). This CDR3 spans 13 amino acids. The V end lost 8 bases, the J end lost 5 bases, and 16 bases lay between the germline ends. The germline gives CDR1 SEHNR, CDR2 FQNEAQ (reference sequence). CDR3 region: CASQHQGSHEQYF. CDR3 coding DNA: TGTGCCAGCCAGCATCAGGGTTCCCACGAGCAGTACTTC.

The rearrangement uses TRBV5-6 and TRBJ1-1; 11 bases fit TRBD1. The germline V gene has CDR1 SGHDT and CDR2 YYEEEE. The CDR3 is 15 amino acids. Trimming removed 7 bases from V and 7 bases from J; junction bases left unmatched: 12. The CDR3, as DNA: TGTGCCAGCTACTACGGGACAGGGGGAACGATTGAAGCTTTCTTT. Protein: CASYYGTGGTIEAFF.

This sequence joins TRBV4-3 and TRBJ2-1; 8 positions agree with TRBD1. Germline CDR1 reads LGHNA; CDR2 reads YSLEER. The ends lost 0 bases at V and 4 bases at J; junction bases unmatched: 2. There are 15 residues in the CDR3. The CDR3 sequence is CASSQDTGGYNEQFF. In DNA, the CDR3 is TGCGCCAGCAGCCAAGATACAGGGGGGTACAATGAGCAGTTCTTC.

This clone was seen more than once but under ten times. The V call is TRBV6-4, the J call TRBJ2-3, with 11 nucleotides matching TRBD2. Germline CDR1 reads MRHNA; CDR2 reads SNTAGT. This CDR3 region has 16 residues. V dropped 2 bases and J dropped 2; count of bases not matched to a gene: 3. The CDR3 loop is CASSDGTSGHTDTQYF. CDR3 bases: TGTGCCAGCAGTGACGGGACTAGCGGTCACACAGATACGCAGTATTTT.

The chain employs TRBV4-3 and TRBJ1-4; possibly TRBD1 for D (6 bases). The V end lost 0 bases, the J end lost 6 bases, and 8 bases lay between the germline ends. Germline V CDR1 and CDR2: LGHNA, YSLEER. This CDR3 has 14 amino acids. The CDR3 protein is CASSQDSGDEKLFF. Written as DNA, the CDR3 is TGCGCCAGCAGCCAAGATTCAGGGGATGAAAAACTGTTTTTT.

The V call is TRBV19, the J call TRBJ1-5; D is unclear. The CDR3 loop spans 13 amino acids. CDR1 is LNHDA and CDR2 is SQIVND in the germline V gene (reference sequence). Deletions cut 2 bases from V and 3 bases from J, with 5 bases between. CDR3 in DNA: TGTGCCAGTAGTATAACAGCCAATCAGCCCCAGCATTTT. Its protein is CASSITANQPQHF.

The chain couples TRBV29-1 to TRBJ2-7, with D perhaps TRBD2 (6 bases). The CDR3 sequence is 15 residues long. The V gene lost 0 bases and the J gene lost 1 base, with 13 bases spanning the gap. Germline V lookup: CDR1 SQVTM, CDR2 ANQGSEA. The CDR3 region is CSVEDYAGRSYEQYF. CDR3 DNA: TGCAGCGTTGAAGATTATGCAGGGAGGTCCTACGAGCAGTACTTC.

CDR3 region: CASSSPTVQETQYF. The CDR3 DNA reads TGTGCCAGCAGCTCCCCGACAGTCCAAGAGACCCAGTACTTC. The chain combines TRBV7-9 with TRBJ2-5; a weak D match, TRBD1 (5 bases). The V gene lost 4 bases and the J gene lost 1 base, with 10 bases spanning the gap. The CDR3 totals 14 residues. Germline V lookup: CDR1 SEHNR, CDR2 FQNEAQ (reference sequence).

J is TRBJ2-1 and V is TRBV5-6; TRBD2 matches 10 bases. Germline CDR1 SGHDT, CDR2 YYEEEE. V lost 4 bases and J lost 8; bases outside the gene matches: 9. The CDR3 runs to 15 residues. CDR3 loop: CASSLTSGFLDEQFF. CDR3 DNA sequence: TGTGCCAGCAGCCTGACTAGCGGGTTCCTAGATGAGCAGTTCTTC.

The rearrangement uses TRBV29-1 and TRBJ2-3; TRBD1 aligns across 7 bases. V was pared by 2 bases and J by 4 bases, with 6 bases of the junction left unmatched. CDR1 is SQVTM, CDR2 ANQGSEA, per germline. The CDR3 sequence is 14 residues long. The CDR3 bases are TGCAGCGTTGAACAGGGGGAGCCCTCAGATACGCAGTATTTT. As protein: CSVEQGEPSDTQYF.

V is TRBV5-4 and J is TRBJ2-1; 10 bases map to TRBD2. Germline V gives CDR1 SGHNT, CDR2 YYREEE (reference sequence). Losses at the gene ends were 0 bases for V and 7 bases for J; bases not matched to a gene: 4. This CDR3 spans 15 amino acids. Written as DNA, the CDR3 is TGTGCCAGCAGCTTGGTGAGCGGGAGGGAGAATGAGCAGTTCTTC. Translation: CASSLVSGRENEQFF.

The V call is TRBV25-1, the J call TRBJ1-5; D is ambiguous. With 3 bases removed from V and 11 bases from J, the gap between germline ends came to 17 bases. Germline V CDR1 and CDR2: MGHDK, SYGVNS. The CDR3 covers 14 residues. CDR3 in amino acids: CASSDGGGSAAQHF. The CDR3 nucleotides read TGTGCCAGCAGTGATGGAGGTGGATCAGCGGCCCAGCATTTT.

This rearrangement joins TRBV19 to TRBJ2-7; 10 bases match TRBD1. The CDR3 runs 14 residues. With 6 bases clipped from V and 5 bases from J, the junction kept 7 bases outside the gene matches. Germline V gives CDR1 LNHDA, CDR2 SQIVND (reference sequence). CDR3 sequence reads: CASSPGQGINEQYF. CDR3 sequence (DNA): TGTGCCAGTAGCCCGGGACAGGGGATTAACGAGCAGTACTTC.